These T cell receptor beta chains were read from a single sample in a study of T cell responses to AZD1222 COVID-19 vaccine. Method: immunoSEQ multiplex PCR; TCRdb's copy keeps in-frame clones and lacks some. The sample has approximately 130,000 clones; roughly 89% are singletons. Material: peripheral blood, obtained 28 days after the second AZD1222 dose. These receptors all come from an adult who received the AZD1222 COVID-19 vaccine. Each CDR3 is given with its conserved first and last residue. A D gene is named only where the DNA matches it firmly.

d_gene	v_gene	j_gene	CDR3aa
TRBD1	TRBV28	TRBJ2-1	CASSLHGTGNYNEQFF
-	TRBV9	TRBJ2-7	CASSVALAPYEQYF
-	TRBV20-1	TRBJ2-3	CSASGAATSTDTQYF
TRBD1	TRBV28	TRBJ2-4	CAVRGRRNIQYF
-	TRBV19	TRBJ1-5	CASSISAGQQHF
-	TRBV7-8	TRBJ1-6	CASSLAAGDPRPLNSPLHF
TRBD1	TRBV28	TRBJ1-1	CASSLWDRGAFF
TRBD1	TRBV5-6	TRBJ1-1	CASSLSRGLRGVEAFF
-	TRBV19	TRBJ2-1	CASSMVPAGEQFF
-	TRBV18	TRBJ1-2	CASSPPQQGNGYTF
TRBD1	TRBV5-6	TRBJ1-1	CASSLEGQGVTEAFF
-	TRBV27	TRBJ1-2	CASSPRTNYGYTF
-	TRBV11-2	TRBJ2-7	CASSSNAGASEQYF
-	TRBV29-1	TRBJ2-5	CSVENGEETQYF
-	TRBV7-8	TRBJ2-7	CASSLGREILWQYF
TRBD2	TRBV19	TRBJ2-7	CASSTRTSGLYEQYF
TRBD2	TRBV5-1	TRBJ2-3	CASSLVASGGTDTQYF
-	TRBV9	TRBJ1-2	CASSVDTGYGYTF
TRBD1	TRBV11-3	TRBJ1-3	CASSLGGGARKNTIYF
-	TRBV5-1	TRBJ1-1	CASSYELGMNTEAFF
-	TRBV7-3	TRBJ2-1	CASSLTRETYNEQFF
-	TRBV7-2	TRBJ2-5	CASSQGQGGETQYF
TRBD2	TRBV4-2	TRBJ2-7	CASSQDALAGARREQYF
TRBD1	TRBV10-3	TRBJ1-5	CAISETRGLSNQPQHF
TRBD1	TRBV7-8	TRBJ1-1	CASSLAGRGQAFF
TRBD1	TRBV6-2/TRBV6-3	TRBJ2-7	CASSYGTASSYEQYF
TRBD2	TRBV7-8	TRBJ2-3	CASSLVGAGGPESDTQYF
-	TRBV3-1/TRBV3-2	TRBJ1-2	CASSLDSFYGYTF
-	TRBV4-3	TRBJ1-2	CASSQSGPGRRYGYTF
-	TRBV19	TRBJ1-3	CASSIPGTGLSGNTIYF
TRBD2	TRBV5-1	TRBJ2-1	CASSLGLAESNEQFF
-	TRBV28	TRBJ1-1	CASGLQGEAFF
TRBD1	TRBV2	TRBJ1-2	CASTLLMDREDGYTF
-	TRBV5-6	TRBJ1-2	CASSFRPYGYTF
TRBD1	TRBV5-3	TRBJ1-5	CARSHRDREIGNQPQHF
TRBD1	TRBV12-5	TRBJ2-2	CASGSQLRGLRESNTGELFF
-	TRBV6-2/TRBV6-3	TRBJ1-2	CASSSLREDNYGYTF
TRBD1	TRBV18	TRBJ2-1	CASSSDRGLHNEQFF
TRBD1	TRBV2	TRBJ1-5	CASSADRGYQPQHF
-	TRBV3-1/TRBV3-2	TRBJ2-7	CASSQDHFYEQYF
TRBD1	TRBV6-5	TRBJ1-2	CASSRSEGGFYGYTF
-	TRBV12-3/TRBV12-4	TRBJ1-1	CASSLRETEAFF
-	TRBV5-4	TRBJ1-2	CASSHGDEYGYTF
TRBD2	TRBV5-1	TRBJ2-1	CASSTSGTSPTNEQFF